A selection of T cell receptor beta chains follows, all from one sample in a study of T cell changes during pregnancy in multiple sclerosis. Generated by immunoSEQ multiplex PCR, the TCRdb table keeps only in-frame clones and is missing some. The sample yields 15,000 or so clones, about 86% seen once. The source was CD8+ T cells from peripheral blood mononuclear cells, collected in the first trimester of pregnancy. The receptors shown here come from a female donor with multiple sclerosis, enrolled in a pregnancy study. CDR3s include the opening cysteine and the closing phenylalanine or tryptophan. Fields, in order: clone size, V gene, D gene, J gene, CDR3 protein, CDR3 DNA. The D gene is left open where the match is weak. Rows give clone size only sometimes, using once, few, many, or a class for an expanded clone.

abundance: NA
v_gene: TRBV4-1
d_gene: TRBD1
j_gene: TRBJ2-1
CDR3aa: CASSQEKPGQLFKEQFF
CDR3nt: TGCGCCAGCAGCCAAGAAAAACCGGGACAGCTGTTTAAGGAGCAGTTCTTC

abundance: NA
v_gene: TRBV15
d_gene: NA
j_gene: TRBJ2-6
CDR3aa: CATSSTYGAGANVLTF
CDR3nt: TGTGCCACCAGCAGCACCTACGGAGCTGGGGCCAACGTCCTGACTTTC

abundance: NA
v_gene: TRBV4-1
d_gene: TRBD2
j_gene: TRBJ2-1
CDR3aa: CASSQDLGLAGEEQFF
CDR3nt: TGCGCCAGCAGCCAAGATCTAGGACTAGCGGGAGAAGAGCAGTTCTTC

abundance: NA
v_gene: TRBV2
d_gene: NA
j_gene: TRBJ2-3
CDR3aa: CATVREQGYF
CDR3nt: TGTGCCACCGTTCGGGAGCAGGGGTATTTT

abundance: NA
v_gene: TRBV6-5
d_gene: TRBD2
j_gene: TRBJ2-7
CDR3aa: CASSSIAGQSSYEQYF
CDR3nt: TGTGCCAGCAGTTCTATAGCGGGGCAGAGCTCCTACGAGCAGTACTTC

abundance: medium-sized
v_gene: TRBV9
d_gene: NA
j_gene: TRBJ2-1
CDR3aa: CASSVDIHNEQFF
CDR3nt: TGTGCCAGCAGCGTAGACATACACAATGAGCAGTTCTTC

abundance: NA
v_gene: TRBV5-4
d_gene: NA
j_gene: TRBJ2-6
CDR3aa: CASSLLLRRDRTSGANVLTF
CDR3nt: TGTGCCAGCAGCTTGTTGCTCCGGAGGGACAGAACCTCTGGGGCCAACGTCCTGACTTTC

abundance: few
v_gene: TRBV19
d_gene: NA
j_gene: TRBJ2-2
CDR3aa: CASGTGELFF
CDR3nt: TGTGCCAGCGGGACCGGGGAGCTGTTTTTT

abundance: NA
v_gene: TRBV27
d_gene: TRBD2
j_gene: TRBJ2-1
CDR3aa: CASSWTSGLNEQFF
CDR3nt: TGTGCCAGCAGTTGGACTAGCGGGTTGAATGAGCAGTTCTTC

abundance: NA
v_gene: TRBV7-7
d_gene: NA
j_gene: TRBJ2-2
CDR3aa: CASSPRPDYTGELFF
CDR3nt: TGTGCCAGCAGCCCCCGGCCAGACTACACCGGGGAGCTGTTTTTT

abundance: NA
v_gene: TRBV19
d_gene: NA
j_gene: TRBJ1-1
CDR3aa: CASSSIPGTEAFF
CDR3nt: TGTGCCAGTAGTTCGATCCCCGGCACTGAAGCTTTCTTT

abundance: NA
v_gene: TRBV9
d_gene: TRBD2
j_gene: TRBJ2-5
CDR3aa: CASSPRGLAGSQETQYF
CDR3nt: TGTGCCAGCAGCCCCAGGGGACTAGCGGGGTCCCAAGAGACCCAGTACTTC

abundance: NA
v_gene: TRBV25-1
d_gene: TRBD1
j_gene: TRBJ2-4
CDR3aa: CASSEGSWAGGKNIQYF
CDR3nt: TGTGCCAGCAGTGAAGGGAGTTGGGCAGGGGGCAAAAACATTCAGTACTTC

abundance: few
v_gene: TRBV6-5
d_gene: TRBD1
j_gene: TRBJ2-7
CDR3aa: CASSYRQGWEQYF
CDR3nt: TGTGCCAGCAGTTACCGACAGGGGTGGGAGCAGTACTTC

abundance: few
v_gene: TRBV15
d_gene: NA
j_gene: TRBJ2-6
CDR3aa: CATSAEDTGANVLTF
CDR3nt: TGTGCCACCAGCGCCGAGGACACTGGGGCCAACGTCCTGACTTTC

abundance: NA
v_gene: TRBV4-2
d_gene: TRBD1
j_gene: TRBJ1-2
CDR3aa: CASSSRDRTGEGYTF
CDR3nt: TGTGCCAGCAGCTCTCGGGACAGGACGGGGGAAGGCTACACCTTC

abundance: NA
v_gene: TRBV7-9
d_gene: TRBD2
j_gene: TRBJ2-7
CDR3aa: CASSPRTPAGGIYEQYF
CDR3nt: TGTGCCAGCAGCCCGCGGACCCCCGCGGGGGGGATCTACGAGCAGTACTTC

abundance: NA
v_gene: TRBV29-1
d_gene: TRBD1
j_gene: TRBJ2-1
CDR3aa: CSVEDRGEQFF
CDR3nt: TGCAGCGTTGAGGACAGGGGTGAGCAGTTCTTC

abundance: NA
v_gene: TRBV5-1
d_gene: TRBD2
j_gene: TRBJ2-7
CDR3aa: CASSLAGSLHEQYF
CDR3nt: TGCGCCAGCAGCTTAGCGGGGTCGCTTCACGAGCAGTACTTC

abundance: few
v_gene: TRBV6-5
d_gene: NA
j_gene: TRBJ1-6
CDR3aa: CASSAGAYNSPLHF
CDR3nt: TGTGCCAGCAGTGCGGGGGCCTATAATTCACCCCTCCACTTT

abundance: NA
v_gene: TRBV7-2
d_gene: NA
j_gene: TRBJ1-5
CDR3aa: CASSAREGYQPQHF
CDR3nt: TGTGCCAGCAGCGCGCGGGAGGGGTACCAGCCCCAGCATTTT

abundance: NA
v_gene: TRBV7-9
d_gene: NA
j_gene: TRBJ1-3
CDR3aa: CASSLPPRGGSGNTIYF
CDR3nt: TGTGCCAGCAGCTTACCTCCAAGGGGGGGCTCTGGAAACACCATATATTTT

abundance: NA
v_gene: TRBV11-3
d_gene: TRBD1
j_gene: TRBJ2-1
CDR3aa: CASSLDVTGEPYNEQFF
CDR3nt: TGTGCCAGCAGCTTAGATGTGACAGGGGAACCCTACAATGAGCAGTTCTTC

abundance: NA
v_gene: TRBV6-1
d_gene: NA
j_gene: TRBJ1-3
CDR3aa: CASSPEGGSGNTIYF
CDR3nt: TGTGCCAGCAGTCCGGAGGGGGGGTCTGGAAACACCATATATTTT

abundance: NA
v_gene: TRBV27
d_gene: NA
j_gene: TRBJ1-1
CDR3aa: CASSLSTGSLNTEAFF
CDR3nt: TGTGCCAGCAGTTTATCGACGGGTTCGTTGAACACTGAAGCTTTCTTT

abundance: NA
v_gene: TRBV5-4
d_gene: NA
j_gene: TRBJ1-2
CDR3aa: CASSLDGGRGNYGYTF
CDR3nt: TGTGCCAGCAGCTTGGACGGAGGACGGGGAAACTATGGCTACACCTTC

abundance: NA
v_gene: TRBV2
d_gene: NA
j_gene: TRBJ2-5
CDR3aa: CASSGRPRLETQYF
CDR3nt: TGTGCCAGCAGTGGGCGGCCAAGGTTGGAGACCCAGTACTTC